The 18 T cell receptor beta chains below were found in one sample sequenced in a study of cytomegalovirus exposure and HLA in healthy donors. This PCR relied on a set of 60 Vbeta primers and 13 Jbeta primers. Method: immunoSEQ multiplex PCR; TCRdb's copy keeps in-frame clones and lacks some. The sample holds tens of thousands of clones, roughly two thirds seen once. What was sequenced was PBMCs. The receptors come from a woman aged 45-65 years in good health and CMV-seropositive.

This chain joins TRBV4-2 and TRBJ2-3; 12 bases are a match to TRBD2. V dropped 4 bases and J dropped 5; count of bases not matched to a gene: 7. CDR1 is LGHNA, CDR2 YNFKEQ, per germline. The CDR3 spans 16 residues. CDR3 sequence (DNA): TGTGCCAGCAGCCGCGGGACTAGCGGGTCCCTAGATACGCAGTATTTT. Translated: CASSRGTSGSLDTQYF.

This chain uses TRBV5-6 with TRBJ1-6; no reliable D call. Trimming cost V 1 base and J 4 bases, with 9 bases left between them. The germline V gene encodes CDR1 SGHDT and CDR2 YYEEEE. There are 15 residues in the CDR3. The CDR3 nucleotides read TGTGCCAGCAGCTTGTTCGGGAGGTATAATTCACCCCTCCACTTT. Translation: CASSLFGRYNSPLHF. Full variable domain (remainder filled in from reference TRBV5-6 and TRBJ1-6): DAGVTQSPTHLIKTRGQQVTLRCSPKSGHDTVSWYQQALGQGPQFIFQYYEEEERQRGNFPDRFSGHQFPNYSSELNVNALLLGDSALYLCASSLFGRYNSPLHFGNGTRLTVT.

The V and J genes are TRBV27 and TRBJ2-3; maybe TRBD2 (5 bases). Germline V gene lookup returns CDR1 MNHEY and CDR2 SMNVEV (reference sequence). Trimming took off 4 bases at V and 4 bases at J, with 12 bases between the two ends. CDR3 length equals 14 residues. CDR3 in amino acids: CASSSSLLADTQYF. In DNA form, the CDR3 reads TGTGCCAGCAGTTCCTCCTTACTAGCAGATACGCAGTATTTT.

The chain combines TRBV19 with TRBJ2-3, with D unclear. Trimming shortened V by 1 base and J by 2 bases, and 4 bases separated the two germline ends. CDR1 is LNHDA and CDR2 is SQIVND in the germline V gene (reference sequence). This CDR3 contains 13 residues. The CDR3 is CASSIGHTDTQYF. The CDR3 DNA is TGTGCCAGTAGTATAGGTCACACAGATACGCAGTATTTT.

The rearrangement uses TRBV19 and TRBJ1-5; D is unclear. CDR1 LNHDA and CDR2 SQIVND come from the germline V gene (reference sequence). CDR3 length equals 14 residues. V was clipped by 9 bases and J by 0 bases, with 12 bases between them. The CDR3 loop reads CASAYGFSNQPQHF. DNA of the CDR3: TGTGCCAGCGCGTACGGGTTTAGCAATCAGCCCCAGCATTTT.

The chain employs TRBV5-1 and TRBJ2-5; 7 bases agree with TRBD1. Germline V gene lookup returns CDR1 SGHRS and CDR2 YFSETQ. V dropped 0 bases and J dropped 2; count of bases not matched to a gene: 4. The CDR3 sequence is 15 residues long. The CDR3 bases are TGCGCCAGCAGCTTGGCCCCGGGACAGCAAGAGACCCAGTACTTC. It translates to CASSLAPGQQETQYF.

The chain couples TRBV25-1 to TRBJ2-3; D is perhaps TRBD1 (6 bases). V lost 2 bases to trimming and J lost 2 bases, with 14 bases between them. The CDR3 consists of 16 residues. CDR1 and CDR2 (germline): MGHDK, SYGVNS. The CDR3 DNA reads TGTGCCAGCAGTGAAGGAACCCGGGACACCACAGATACGCAGTATTTT. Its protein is CASSEGTRDTTDTQYF.

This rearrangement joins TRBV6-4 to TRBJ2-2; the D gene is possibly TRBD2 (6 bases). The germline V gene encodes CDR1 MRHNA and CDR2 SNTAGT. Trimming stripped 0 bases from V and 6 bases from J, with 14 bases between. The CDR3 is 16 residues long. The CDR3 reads CASSDSGVAEAGELFF. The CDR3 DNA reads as TGTGCCAGCAGTGACTCGGGGGTAGCGGAAGCCGGGGAGCTGTTTTTT.

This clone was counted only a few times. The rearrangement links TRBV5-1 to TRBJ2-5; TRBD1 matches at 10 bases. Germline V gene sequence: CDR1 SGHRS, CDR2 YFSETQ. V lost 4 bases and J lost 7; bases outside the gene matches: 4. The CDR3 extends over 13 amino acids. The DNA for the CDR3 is TGCGCCAGCAGCGCCGGACAGGGGGGGACCCAGTACTTC. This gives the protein CASSAGQGGTQYF.

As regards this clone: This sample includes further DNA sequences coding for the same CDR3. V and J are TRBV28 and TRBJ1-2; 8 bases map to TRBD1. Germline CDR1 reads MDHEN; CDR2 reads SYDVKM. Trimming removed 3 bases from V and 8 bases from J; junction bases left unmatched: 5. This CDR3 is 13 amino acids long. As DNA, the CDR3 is TGTGCCAGCAGTTTGGACAGGGAGCGCGGCTACACCTTC. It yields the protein CASSLDRERGYTF.

The CDR3 region is CASTARGFGEKLFF. The CDR3, as DNA: TGTGCCAGCACCGCAAGGGGGTTTGGTGAAAAACTGTTTTTT. The gene calls are TRBV6-5 and TRBJ1-4; possible D gene TRBD1, 6 bases. The CDR3 runs to 14 residues. Germline values: CDR1 MNHEY, CDR2 SVGAGI. V was clipped by 7 bases and J by 7 bases, with 16 bases between them.

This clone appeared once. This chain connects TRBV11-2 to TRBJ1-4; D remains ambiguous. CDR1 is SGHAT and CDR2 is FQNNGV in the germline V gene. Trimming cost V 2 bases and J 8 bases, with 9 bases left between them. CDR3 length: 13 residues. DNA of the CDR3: TGTGCCAGCAGCTTAAGTTTGAGGGAAAAACTGTTTTTT. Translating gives CASSLSLREKLFF.

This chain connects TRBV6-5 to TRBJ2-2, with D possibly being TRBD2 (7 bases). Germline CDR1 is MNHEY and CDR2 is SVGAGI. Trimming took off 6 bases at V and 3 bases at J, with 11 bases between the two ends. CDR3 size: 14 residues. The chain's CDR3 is CASRDSGDTGELFF. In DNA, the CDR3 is TGTGCCAGCAGGGACAGCGGGGACACCGGGGAGCTGTTTTTT.

CDR3 amino acids: CASSIGQGKVHF. As DNA, the CDR3 is TGTGCCAGCAGCATAGGACAGGGGAAGGTGCATTTT. The chain employs TRBV7-9 and TRBJ1-5; 9 bases agree with TRBD1. The V gene's germline CDR1 is SEHNR and CDR2 FQNEAQ (reference sequence). The CDR3 loop spans 12 amino acids. V gave up 5 bases and J gave up 15 bases; unmatched junction bases: 8.

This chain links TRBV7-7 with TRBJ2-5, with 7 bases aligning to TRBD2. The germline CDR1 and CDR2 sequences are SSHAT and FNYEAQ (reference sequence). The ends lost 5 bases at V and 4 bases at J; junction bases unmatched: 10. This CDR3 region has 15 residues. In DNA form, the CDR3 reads TGTGCCAGCAGCGAGACTAGCCCTTCGTTAGAGACCCAGTACTTC. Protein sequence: CASSETSPSLETQYF.

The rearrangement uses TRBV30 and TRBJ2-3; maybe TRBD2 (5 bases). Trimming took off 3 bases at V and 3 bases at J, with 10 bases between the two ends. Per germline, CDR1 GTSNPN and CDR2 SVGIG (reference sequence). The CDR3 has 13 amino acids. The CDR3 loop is CAWSPRRTDTQYF. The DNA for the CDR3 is TGTGCCTGGAGCCCCCGGAGGACAGATACGCAGTATTTT.

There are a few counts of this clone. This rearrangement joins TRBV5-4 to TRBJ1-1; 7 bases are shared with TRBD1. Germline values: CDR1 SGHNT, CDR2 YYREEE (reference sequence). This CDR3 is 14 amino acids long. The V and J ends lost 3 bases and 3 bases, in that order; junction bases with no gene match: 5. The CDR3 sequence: CASSSTTGDTEAFF. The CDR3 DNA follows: TGTGCCAGCAGCTCGACTACAGGGGACACTGAAGCTTTCTTT.

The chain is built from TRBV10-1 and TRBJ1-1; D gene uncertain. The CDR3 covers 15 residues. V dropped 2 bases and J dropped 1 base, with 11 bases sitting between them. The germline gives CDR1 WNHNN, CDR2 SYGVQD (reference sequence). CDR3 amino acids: CASSESLWANTEAFF. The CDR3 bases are TGCGCCAGCAGTGAGAGTTTGTGGGCGAACACTGAAGCTTTCTTT.